This T cell receptor beta chain was sequenced in a study of STAT5B mutations in CD4+ large granular lymphocyte leukemia. Assay used: immunoSEQ multiplex PCR; TCRdb lists only in-frame clones, some missing. The top ten hold roughly 0.4% of the sample, which has tens of thousands of clones, approximately 81% seen once. Controls came from buffy coats of healthy blood donors. V dropped 8 bases and J dropped 7; count of bases not matched to a gene: 15. Germline V gene lookup returns CDR1 SGHTA and CDR2 FQGNSA. CDR3 length: 16 residues. The study, taken as a whole, reports: Top patient clones used TRBV06 genes more often: 8/27 versus 2/35 in controls. Main leukemic clonotypes were patient-specific, but under 30% appeared at low frequency elsewhere. Without HLA matching, higher CD4+ than CD8+ T-LGLL clonality could reflect small sample size.

A word on this clone: Its antigen is unidentified.

Sequenced sample: CD4+ T cells from blood buffy coats. This rearrangement joins TRBV7-2 to TRBJ2-3, with TRBD2 identical over 10 bases. This TCR came from a human donor in good health. CDR3 protein: CASQEIRASGRHTQYF. The CDR3 bases are TGTGCCAGCCAAGAAATTCGGGCTAGCGGGAGACATACGCAGTATTTT.